This entry is about one T cell receptor (beta chain). Data came from immunoSEQ multiplex PCR; TCRdb stores just in-frame clones and leaves some out. The sample yields tens of thousands of clones, over 65% seen once. The sample is drawn from a study of control samples from healthy donors and cancer patients. Between the trimmed V and J ends, which lost 4 bases and 0 bases, there was a span of 7 bases. The CDR3 spans 13 residues. CDR1 is GTSNPN and CDR2 is SVGIG in the germline V gene (reference sequence). The receptor comes from a middle-aged man in good health. The sample consisted of blood. The rearrangement uses TRBV30 and TRBJ1-3; D remains unclear. The CDR3 is CAWIKSSGNTIYF. The CDR3 DNA follows: TGTGCCTGGATAAAGAGCTCTGGAAACACCATATATTTT.